The 5 T cell receptor beta chains given below trace back to one sample, sequenced in a study of blood T cell repertoires in COVID-19. TCRdb's table, derived via immunoSEQ multiplex PCR, lists solely in-frame clones and lacks some. The sample lists more than 350,000 clones; approximately 87% were seen once. The specimen was PBMCs or T cells enriched from blood (not recorded which). Every receptor here comes from a woman in her 50s who had recovered from COVID-19.

This chain uses TRBV3-1 (or the pseudogene TRBV3-2) with TRBJ1-3, with D possibly matching TRBD1 (6 bases). Trimming cost V 6 bases and J 3 bases, with 9 bases left between them. Germline V gene sequence: CDR1 LGHDT, CDR2 YNNKEL (reference sequence). The CDR3 extends over 13 amino acids. CDR3 protein: CASSTGYGNTIYF. The DNA of the CDR3 is TGTGCCAGCAGTACAGGGTATGGAAACACCATATATTTT.

CDR3 nucleotide sequence: TGTGCCAGCAGTTTTAGTGGACAGAGTGAAAAACTGTTTTTT. It translates to CASSFSGQSEKLFF. The chain carries TRBV28 and TRBJ1-4, with D possibly matching TRBD1 (6 bases). The V end was cut by 3 bases, the J end by 7 bases, with 12 bases between. The CDR3 loop spans 14 amino acids. Germline V gene sequence: CDR1 MDHEN, CDR2 SYDVKM.

The chain combines TRBV6-6 with TRBJ1-6; 7 nucleotides match TRBD1. Germline V gene lookup returns CDR1 MNHNY and CDR2 SVGAGI (reference sequence). The CDR3 contains 18 residues. The V and J ends lost 5 bases and 1 base, in that order; junction bases with no gene match: 11. As DNA, the CDR3 is TGTGCCAGCAGTCCTAGACAGGGTAGTAGTTCCTATAATTCACCCCTCCACTTT. This sequence encodes CASSPRQGSSSYNSPLHF.

The chain uses TRBV19 and TRBJ2-7; 7 bases map to TRBD2. V was clipped by 5 bases and J by 2 bases; unmatched bases: 9. Looked up from germline, CDR1 is LNHDA and CDR2 is SQIVND (reference sequence). The CDR3 length is 15 residues. The CDR3 here is CASSLLPGGTYEQYF. The CDR3, as DNA: TGTGCCAGTAGTCTCCTTCCCGGGGGGACCTACGAGCAGTACTTC.

The chain has TRBV19 and TRBJ1-5, with 7 positions matching TRBD1. The trim removed 3 bases at V and 6 bases at J, leaving 5 bases unmatched. Per germline, CDR1 LNHDA and CDR2 SQIVND (reference sequence). The CDR3 is 14 amino acids. CDR3 DNA: TGTGCCAGTAGTATCGACAGGGAGGTTCAGCCCCAGCATTTT. This gives the protein CASSIDREVQPQHF.